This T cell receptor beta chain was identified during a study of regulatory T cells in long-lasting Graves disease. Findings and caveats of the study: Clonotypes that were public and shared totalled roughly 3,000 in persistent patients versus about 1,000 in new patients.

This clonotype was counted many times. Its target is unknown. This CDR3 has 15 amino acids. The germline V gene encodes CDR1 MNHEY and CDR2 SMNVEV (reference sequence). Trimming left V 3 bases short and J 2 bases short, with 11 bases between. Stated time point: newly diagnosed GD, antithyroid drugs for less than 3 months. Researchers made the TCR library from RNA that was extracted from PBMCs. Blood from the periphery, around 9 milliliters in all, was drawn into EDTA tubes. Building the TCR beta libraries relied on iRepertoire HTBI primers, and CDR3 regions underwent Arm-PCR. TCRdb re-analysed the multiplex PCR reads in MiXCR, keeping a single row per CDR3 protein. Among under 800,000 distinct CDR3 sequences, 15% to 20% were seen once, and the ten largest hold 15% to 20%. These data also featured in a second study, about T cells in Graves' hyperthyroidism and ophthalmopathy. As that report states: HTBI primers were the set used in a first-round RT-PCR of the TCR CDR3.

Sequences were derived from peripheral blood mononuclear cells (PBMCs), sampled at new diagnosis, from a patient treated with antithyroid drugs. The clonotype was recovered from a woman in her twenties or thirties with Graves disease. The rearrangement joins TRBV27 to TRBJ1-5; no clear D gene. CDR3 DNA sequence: TGTGCCAGCAGTTTTGGTCGGGAGGGCAATCAGCCCCAGCATTTT. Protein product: CASSFGREGNQPQHF.